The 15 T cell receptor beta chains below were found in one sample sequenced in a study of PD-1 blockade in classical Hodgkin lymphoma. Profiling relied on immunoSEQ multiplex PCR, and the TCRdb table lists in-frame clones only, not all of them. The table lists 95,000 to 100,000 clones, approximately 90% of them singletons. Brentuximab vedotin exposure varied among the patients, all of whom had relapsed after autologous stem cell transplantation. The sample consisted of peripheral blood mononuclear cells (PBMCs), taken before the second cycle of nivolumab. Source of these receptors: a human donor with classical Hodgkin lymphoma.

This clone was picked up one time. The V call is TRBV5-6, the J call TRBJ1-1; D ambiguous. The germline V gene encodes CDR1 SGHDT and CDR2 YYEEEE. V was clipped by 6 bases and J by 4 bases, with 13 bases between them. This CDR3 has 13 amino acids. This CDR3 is CASTPTGTTEAFF. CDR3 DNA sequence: TGTGCCAGCACCCCGACGGGTACCACTGAAGCTTTCTTT.

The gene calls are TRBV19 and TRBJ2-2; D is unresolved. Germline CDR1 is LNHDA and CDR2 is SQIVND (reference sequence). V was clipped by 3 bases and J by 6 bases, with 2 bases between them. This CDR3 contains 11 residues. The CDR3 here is CASSIPGELFF. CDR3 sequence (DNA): TGTGCCAGTAGTATTCCCGGGGAGCTGTTTTTT.

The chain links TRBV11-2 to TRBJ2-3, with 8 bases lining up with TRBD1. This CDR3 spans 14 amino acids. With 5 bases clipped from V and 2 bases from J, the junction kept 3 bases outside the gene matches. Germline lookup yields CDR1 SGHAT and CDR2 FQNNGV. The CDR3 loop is CASSETGVTDTQYF. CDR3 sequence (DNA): TGTGCCAGCAGCGAGACAGGGGTCACAGATACGCAGTATTTT.

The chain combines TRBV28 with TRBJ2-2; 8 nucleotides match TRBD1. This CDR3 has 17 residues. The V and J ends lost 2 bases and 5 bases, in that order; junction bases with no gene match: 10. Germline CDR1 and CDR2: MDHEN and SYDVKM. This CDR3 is CASSLPWTGTGTGELFF. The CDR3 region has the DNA TGTGCCAGCAGTTTACCGTGGACAGGGACGGGGACCGGGGAGCTGTTTTTT.

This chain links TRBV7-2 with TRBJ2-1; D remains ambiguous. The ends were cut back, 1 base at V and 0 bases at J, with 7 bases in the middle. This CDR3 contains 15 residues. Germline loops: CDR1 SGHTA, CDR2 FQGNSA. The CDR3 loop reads CASSLGMSSYNEQFF. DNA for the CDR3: TGTGCCAGCAGCTTAGGGATGAGCTCCTACAATGAGCAGTTCTTC.

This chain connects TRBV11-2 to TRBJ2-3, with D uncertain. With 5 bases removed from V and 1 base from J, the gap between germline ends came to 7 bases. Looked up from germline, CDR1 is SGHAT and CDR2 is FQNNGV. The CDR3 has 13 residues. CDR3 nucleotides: TGTGCCAGCAGCCCCCGACGCACAGATACGCAGTATTTT. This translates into CASSPRRTDTQYF.

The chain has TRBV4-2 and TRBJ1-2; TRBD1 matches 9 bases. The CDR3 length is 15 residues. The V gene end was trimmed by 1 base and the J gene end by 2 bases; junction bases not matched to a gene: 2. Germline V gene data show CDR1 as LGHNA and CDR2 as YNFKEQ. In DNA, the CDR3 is TGTGCCAGCAGCCAAGGGACAGGGGTGAACTATGGCTACACCTTC. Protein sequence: CASSQGTGVNYGYTF.

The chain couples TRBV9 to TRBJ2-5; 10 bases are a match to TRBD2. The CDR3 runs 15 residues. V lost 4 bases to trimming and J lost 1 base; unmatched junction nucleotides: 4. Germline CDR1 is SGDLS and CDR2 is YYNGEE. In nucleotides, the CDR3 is TGTGCCAGCAGCTCGGGACTAGCGCTCCAAGAGACCCAGTACTTC. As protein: CASSSGLALQETQYF.

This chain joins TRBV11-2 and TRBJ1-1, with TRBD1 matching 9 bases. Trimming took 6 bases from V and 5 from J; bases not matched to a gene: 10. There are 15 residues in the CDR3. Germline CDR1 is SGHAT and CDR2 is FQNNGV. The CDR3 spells CASSSTTGGWTEAFF. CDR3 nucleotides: TGTGCCAGCAGTTCTACTACAGGGGGCTGGACTGAAGCTTTCTTT. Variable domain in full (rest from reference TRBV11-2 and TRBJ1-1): EAGVAQSPRYKIIEKRQSVAFWCNPISGHATLYWYQQILGQGPKLLIQFQNNGVVDDSQLPKDRFSAERLKGVDSTLKIQPAKLEDSAVYLCASSSTTGGWTEAFFGQGTRLTVV.

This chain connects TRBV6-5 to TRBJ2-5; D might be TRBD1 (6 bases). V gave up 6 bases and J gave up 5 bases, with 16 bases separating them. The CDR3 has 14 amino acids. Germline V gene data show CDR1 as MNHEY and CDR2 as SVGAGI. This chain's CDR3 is CASSYQQGLETQYF. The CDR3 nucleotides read TGTGCCAGCAGCTACCAACAGGGTCTCGAGACCCAGTACTTC.

In DNA, the CDR3 is TGTGCCAGCAGCGTCGCCCAGGGGGCTTCTGAAGCTTTCTTT. This gives the protein CASSVAQGASEAFF. The rearrangement links TRBV6-5 to TRBJ1-1; 8 bases are shared with TRBD1. The V segment lost 6 bases and the J segment 6 bases; nucleotides outside the gene matches: 9. CDR1 is MNHEY, CDR2 SVGAGI, per germline. The CDR3 sequence is 14 residues long.

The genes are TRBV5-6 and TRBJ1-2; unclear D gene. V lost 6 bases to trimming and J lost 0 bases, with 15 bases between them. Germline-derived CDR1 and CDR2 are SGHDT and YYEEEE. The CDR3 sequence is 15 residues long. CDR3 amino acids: CASNAYSHTNYGYTF. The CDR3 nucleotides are TGTGCCAGCAACGCGTATAGCCACACTAACTATGGCTACACCTTC. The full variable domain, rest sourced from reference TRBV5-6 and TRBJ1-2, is DAGVTQSPTHLIKTRGQQVTLRCSPKSGHDTVSWYQQALGQGPQFIFQYYEEEERQRGNFPDRFSGHQFPNYSSELNVNALLLGDSALYLCASNAYSHTNYGYTFGSGTRLTVV.

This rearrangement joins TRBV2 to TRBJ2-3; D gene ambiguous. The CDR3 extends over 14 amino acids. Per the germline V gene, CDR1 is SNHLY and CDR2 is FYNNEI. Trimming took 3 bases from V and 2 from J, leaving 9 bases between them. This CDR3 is CASSDATFTDTQYF. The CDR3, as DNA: TGTGCCAGCAGTGACGCTACCTTCACAGATACGCAGTATTTT. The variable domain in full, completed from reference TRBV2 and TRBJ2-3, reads EPEVTQTPSHQVTQMGQEVILRCVPISNHLYFYWYRQILGQKVEFLVSFYNNEISEKSEIFDDQFSVERPDGSNFTLKIRSTKLEDSAMYFCASSDATFTDTQYFGPGTRLTVL.

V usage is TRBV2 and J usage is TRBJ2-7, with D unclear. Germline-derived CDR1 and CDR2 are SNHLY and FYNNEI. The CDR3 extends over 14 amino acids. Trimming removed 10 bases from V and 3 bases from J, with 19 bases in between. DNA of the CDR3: TGTGCCACCGAGAAGGACCTAACCAACTACGAGCAGTACTTC. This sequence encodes CATEKDLTNYEQYF.

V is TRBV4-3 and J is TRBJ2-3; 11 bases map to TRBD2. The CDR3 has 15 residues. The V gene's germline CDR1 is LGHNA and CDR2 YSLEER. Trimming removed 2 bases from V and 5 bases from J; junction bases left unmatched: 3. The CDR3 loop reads CASSQTSGGGDTQYF. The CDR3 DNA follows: TGCGCCAGCAGCCAAACTAGCGGGGGAGGAGATACGCAGTATTTT.